This T cell receptor beta chain was sequenced in a study of cytomegalovirus exposure and HLA in healthy donors. About this clone itself: Its target is not known.

Study results and caveats: Indistinguishable V segments, including TRBV6-2 and TRBV6-3, were excluded.

The CDR3 has 14 residues. Germline-derived CDR1 and CDR2 are KGHSH and LQKENI. The V end lost 3 bases, the J end lost 0 bases, and 8 bases lay between the germline ends. The PCR had 60 Vbeta and 13 Jbeta primers. Here immunoSEQ multiplex PCR was the method, and the copy in TCRdb shows in-frame clones only, minus some. The sample contains roughly 110,000 clones, around 78% of which appear only once. The chain combines TRBV18 with TRBJ1-1, with D possibly TRBD1 on 5 matching bases. This receptor was taken from a man under 40 in good health and CMV-seronegative. Input material: PBMCs. The CDR3 spells CASSPLGVNTEAFF. CDR3 bases: TGTGCCAGCTCACCTCTAGGGGTGAACACTGAAGCTTTCTTT.